Listed here are 20 T cell receptor beta chains from one sample, sequenced in a study of immune cell composition in non-small cell lung cancer. Here immunoSEQ multiplex PCR was the method, and the copy in TCRdb shows in-frame clones only, minus some. The profile shows roughly 16,000 clones, 77% of them singletons. Normal lung sampling was at least 3 cm from the tumour, as distant as possible. These same data were also listed under a study on CD4 T cells in lung cancer.

The sequencing input was non-adjacent lung tissue. The source is a human donor with non-small cell lung cancer.

The rearrangement uses TRBV5-1 and TRBJ2-7; 7 positions agree with TRBD2. V was pared by 4 bases and J by 6 bases, with 10 bases of the junction left unmatched. The CDR3 totals 14 residues. The germline CDR1 and CDR2 sequences are SGHRS and YFSETQ. The CDR3 bases are TGCGCCAGCAGCCAGGGACTACAGATCGGCGAGCAGTACTTC. It codes for CASSQGLQIGEQYF. Looking up the rest from reference TRBV5-1 and TRBJ2-7 gives the full variable domain: KAGVTQTPRYLIKTRGQQVTLSCSPISGHRSVSWYQQTPGQGLQFLFEYFSETQRNKGNFPGRFSGRQFSNSRSEMNVSTLELGDSALYLCASSQGLQIGEQYFGPGTRLTVT.

This clone was observed once. The chain carries TRBV5-4 and TRBJ2-2; D possibly corresponds to TRBD1 (6 bases). The CDR3 is made up of 15 amino acids. The germline V gene has CDR1 SGHNT and CDR2 YYREEE (reference sequence). Deletions cut 4 bases from V and 0 bases from J, with 10 bases between. The CDR3 DNA reads TGTGCCAGCAGCCGGGACACAGCGAACACCGGGGAGCTGTTTTTT. Residues: CASSRDTANTGELFF.

The J gene is TRBJ2-7, the V gene TRBV21-1; the DNA was not compared with TRBD2, the D call given in the table. TRBV21-1 is listed as a pseudogene. The CDR3 consists of 11 residues. For the CDR3, the DNA is TGTGCCAGCAGTTACTCCTACGAGCAGTACTTC. It translates to CASSYSYEQYF.

This sequence joins TRBV25-1 and TRBJ2-2; 8 bases are shared with TRBD1. Germline CDR1 and CDR2: MGHDK and SYGVNS. CDR3 length equals 15 residues. Germline trimming cut 5 bases from V and 1 base from J; bases unmatched to any gene: 3. The chain's CDR3 is CASSRGQVNTGELFF. The CDR3 coding sequence is TGTGCCAGCAGTAGGGGACAGGTGAACACCGGGGAGCTGTTTTTT.

This clone has a handful of counts. The chain joins TRBV19 to TRBJ1-1; D perhaps matches TRBD1 (6 bases). Per the germline V gene, CDR1 is LNHDA and CDR2 is SQIVND (reference sequence). This CDR3 comprises 13 residues. Deletions cut 5 bases from V and 4 bases from J, with 11 bases between. The CDR3 DNA reads TGTGCCAGTAGTCGGGGGGGCGGCACTGAAGCTTTCTTT. It is translated as CASSRGGGTEAFF.

The chain combines TRBV6-5 with TRBJ1-2; 11 nucleotides align to TRBD1. Germline V gene sequence: CDR1 MNHEY, CDR2 SVGAGI. The CDR3 contains 16 residues. The V and J ends lost 2 bases and 5 bases, in that order; junction bases with no gene match: 7. The CDR3 loop is CASSYVRTGGGYGYTF. The CDR3 DNA sequence: TGTGCCAGCAGTTACGTACGGACAGGGGGCGGGTATGGCTACACCTTC.

CDR3 bases: TGTGCCAGCAGCTTACCCGGGACCGCCAGCTCTGGGGCCAACGTCCTGACTTTC. Protein sequence: CASSLPGTASSGANVLTF. The chain couples TRBV7-2 to TRBJ2-6; TRBD1 or TRBD2 may be the D gene (5 bases each). Trimming took 2 bases from V and 0 from J, leaving 14 bases between them. The V gene's germline CDR1 is SGHTA and CDR2 FQGNSA. CDR3 length equals 18 residues.

V gene TRBV14 combines with J gene TRBJ2-1, with 7 bases aligning to TRBD2. The CDR3 contains 17 residues. V dropped 4 bases and J dropped 4; count of bases not matched to a gene: 13. Germline V gives CDR1 SGHDN, CDR2 FVKESK. CDR3 residues: CASSLGVGLAAYNEQFF. CDR3 sequence (DNA): TGTGCCAGCAGCCTTGGGGTAGGCCTAGCGGCATACAATGAGCAGTTCTTC.

This clone rates as large. The rearrangement links TRBV6-5 to TRBJ1-6; D is unresolved. The germline V gene encodes CDR1 MNHEY and CDR2 SVGAGI. With 3 bases removed from V and 4 bases from J, the gap between germline ends came to 13 bases. This CDR3 region has 16 residues. The CDR3 is CASSYGLDGYNSPLHF. CDR3 in DNA: TGTGCCAGCAGTTATGGCCTAGACGGATATAATTCACCCCTCCACTTT.

This clone was picked up one time. The genes are TRBV5-1 and TRBJ2-7; 9 nucleotides align to TRBD1. V shed 1 base, J shed 4 bases, and the junction held 3 bases outside the gene matches. There are 14 residues in the CDR3. CDR1 and CDR2 (germline): SGHRS, YFSETQ. The CDR3 DNA follows: TGCGCCAGCAGCTTGATCGGACAGGGGTACGAGCAGTACTTC. Its translation is CASSLIGQGYEQYF.

CDR3 sequence reads: CASRPLDRQFTEAFF. The CDR3 bases are TGTGCCAGCAGACCCCTTGACAGGCAGTTCACTGAAGCTTTCTTT. V is TRBV28 and J is TRBJ1-1, with D maybe TRBD1 (6 bases). Trimming took 6 bases from V and 4 from J, leaving 18 bases between them. Germline CDR1 MDHEN, CDR2 SYDVKM. This CDR3 contains 15 residues.

This chain uses TRBV30 with TRBJ2-2, with TRBD2 matching over 13 bases. The CDR3 contains 16 residues. The germline CDR1 and CDR2 sequences are GTSNPN and SVGIG (reference sequence). Trimming removed 3 bases from V and 7 bases from J; junction bases left unmatched: 8. The CDR3 protein is CAWSLGLAGAVGELFF. The DNA of the CDR3 is TGTGCCTGGAGCCTCGGACTAGCGGGGGCGGTCGGGGAGCTGTTTTTT.

The V gene is TRBV30, the J gene TRBJ2-3, with D possibly TRBD2 on 6 matching bases. Germline V gives CDR1 GTSNPN, CDR2 SVGIG (reference sequence). V dropped 5 bases and J dropped 1 base, with 10 bases sitting between them. The CDR3 totals 13 residues. The chain's CDR3 is CAWSLAGTDTQYF. As DNA, the CDR3 is TGTGCCTGGTCTTTAGCGGGCACAGATACGCAGTATTTT.

The gene calls are TRBV11-1 and TRBJ1-1, with 7 bases fitting TRBD1. The germline V gene encodes CDR1 SGHAT and CDR2 FQDESV (reference sequence). This CDR3 has 15 residues. Trimming at V came to 3 bases and at J to 1 base, leaving 5 bases not matched to a gene. For the CDR3, the DNA is TGTGCCAGCAGCTTCCCCAGGACAGGGAACACTGAAGCTTTCTTT. This encodes CASSFPRTGNTEAFF.

The V call is TRBV18, the J call TRBJ2-7; 10 bases fit TRBD1. CDR1 and CDR2 from the germline V gene are KGHSH and LQKENI. With 2 bases clipped from V and 1 base from J, the junction kept 8 bases outside the gene matches. CDR3 length: 17 residues. CDR3 sequence reads: CASSPLTGQGLSYEQYF. The CDR3 DNA reads TGTGCCAGCTCACCATTGACGGGACAGGGGCTTTCCTACGAGCAGTACTTC.

The V and J genes are TRBV11-3 and TRBJ1-1; D perhaps matches TRBD1 (5 bases). This CDR3 is 15 amino acids long. V dropped 3 bases and J dropped 4 bases, with 15 bases sitting between them. Per germline, CDR1 SGHNT and CDR2 YENEEA. DNA of the CDR3: TGTGCCAGCAGCTTCAGACTTATGGGGGTCACTGAAGCTTTCTTT. Its translation is CASSFRLMGVTEAFF.

The rearrangement links TRBV7-9 to TRBJ2-3; 11 nucleotides match TRBD2. Per germline, CDR1 SEHNR and CDR2 FQNEAQ (reference sequence). There are 17 residues in the CDR3. Trimming at V came to 5 bases and at J to 1 base, leaving 8 bases not matched to a gene. The CDR3 protein is CASSGGGLAEGTDTQYF. As DNA, the CDR3 is TGTGCCAGCAGCGGGGGGGGACTAGCGGAGGGCACAGATACGCAGTATTTT.

By frequency in the sample, this clone is medium-sized. The gene calls are TRBV6-1 and TRBJ1-2; D call uncertain. The CDR3 length is 13 residues. With 8 bases removed from V and 0 bases from J, the gap between germline ends came to 10 bases. CDR1 is MNHNS, CDR2 SASEGT, per germline. The CDR3 coding sequence is TGTGCCAGCCTACTAGATCCTAACTATGGCTACACCTTC. Amino acids: CASLLDPNYGYTF.

This clone is medium-sized (0.01 to 0.1%) in the sample. The V gene is TRBV19, the J gene TRBJ1-1; no definite D call. Trimming stripped 4 bases from V and 0 bases from J, with 12 bases between. Germline values: CDR1 LNHDA, CDR2 SQIVND (reference sequence). This CDR3 has 15 amino acids. The CDR3 DNA reads as TGTGCCAGTAGTACCAGGATTTACATGAACACTGAAGCTTTCTTT. This gives the protein CASSTRIYMNTEAFF.

The genes are TRBV28 and TRBJ2-2; D is perhaps TRBD2 (5 bases). The germline V and J ends were trimmed by 3 bases and 7 bases, with 9 bases remaining between them. Germline assignment: CDR1 MDHEN and CDR2 SYDVKM. The CDR3 runs 13 residues. As DNA, the CDR3 is TGTGCCAGCAGTTTGGGTGGGAGCGGGGAGCTGTTTTTT. This sequence encodes CASSLGGSGELFF.